These T cell receptor beta chains were read from a single sample in a study of identical twins. TCRdb re-called the 5' RACE reads through MiXCR, storing one row per CDR3 protein. The repertoire holds about 690,000 distinct CDR3 sequences, with 5.5% to 7.5% as singletons. Input material: naive T cells sorted from blood. The source of these receptors is a young man in good health. Each CDR3 is given with its conserved first and last residue. A D gene is named only where the DNA matches it firmly. Clone size is given for some rows only: seen once, a few or many times, or a class if the clone is expanded.

V	J	D	size	DNA	CDR3
TRBV5-1	TRBJ2-3	-	many	TGCGCCAGCAGCTTGGCAGGTCCTAGCACAGATACGCAGTATTTT	CASSLAGPSTDTQYF
TRBV4-2	TRBJ1-2	TRBD1	-	TGTGCCAGCAGCCAAGGTTATGGGACAGAAGATAACTATGGCTACACCTTC	CASSQGYGTEDNYGYTF
TRBV7-7	TRBJ2-2	TRBD2	-	TGTGCCAGCAGCTTAGCTAGCGGGAGGGACACCGGGGAGCTGTTTTTT	CASSLASGRDTGELFF
TRBV28	TRBJ2-1	-	-	TGTGCCAGCAGTTTAGGCCCGTTCTGGGAGCAGTTCTTC	CASSLGPFWEQFF
TRBV6-5	TRBJ2-3	-	-	TGTGCCAGCAGTTATCAGGGGACTCCTTCGTATACGCAGTATTTT	CASSYQGTPSYTQYF
TRBV6-1	TRBJ2-1	TRBD2	many	TGTGCCAGCAGCCGTAAGCGGGAGGGCCTGGGTAATGAGCAGTTCTTC	CASSRKREGLGNEQFF
TRBV27	TRBJ2-6	-	-	TGTGCCAGCACTACGACAGGTTTTCGCTCTGGGGCCAACGTCCTGACTTTC	CASTTTGFRSGANVLTF
TRBV21-1	TRBJ2-1	-	few	TGTGCCAGCAGCAAGAGGGCAGACAATGAGCAGTTCTTC	CASSKRADNEQFF
TRBV29-1	TRBJ1-2	-	few	TGCAGCGTTTCAGACGGCTTGGACAAGGGAGGAACTGATGGCTACACCTTC	CSVSDGLDKGGTDGYTF
TRBV29-1	TRBJ2-2	-	-	TGCAGCGTTGAAACCGGGATCGGGACCGGGGAGCTGTTTTTT	CSVETGIGTGELFF
TRBV20-1	TRBJ2-1	-	many	TGCAGTGCTAGAGACCCACGGGAGATCGCGCTTTCCTACAATGAGCAGTTCTTC	CSARDPREIALSYNEQFF
TRBV3-1	TRBJ2-5	-	-	TGTGCCAGCAGCCAAGCAGGGCTCACCCAAGAGACCCAGTACTTC	CASSQAGLTQETQYF
TRBV7-9	TRBJ2-1	-	-	TGTGCCAGCAGCTTGGGGGACGGATTTAGAACCTACAATGAGCAGTTCTTC	CASSLGDGFRTYNEQFF
TRBV7-2	TRBJ1-6	-	many	TGTGCCAGCAGCTTAGAAGGGATTGACAATTCACCCCTCCACTTT	CASSLEGIDNSPLHF
TRBV6-2/TRBV6-3	TRBJ2-7	TRBD1	few	TGTGCCAGTAAAGAAGGGGGCGACTCCTACGAGCAGTACTTC	CASKEGGDSYEQYF
TRBV12-3/TRBV12-4	TRBJ2-2	-	many	TGTGCCAGCAGCGGGAGCGGGGAGCTGTTTTTT	CASSGSGELFF
TRBV10-3	TRBJ2-1	-	many	TGTGCCATCAGTCATGACGGGAGTGAGCAGTTCTTC	CAISHDGSEQFF
TRBV5-6	TRBJ2-7	TRBD2	many	TGTGCCAGCAGCTTAAGCGGGATCTACGAGCAGTACTTC	CASSLSGIYEQYF
TRBV11-2	TRBJ1-2	-	few	TGTGCCAGCAGCTTAGCCTCTCAGGTTGGGGGCGGTGGCTACACCTTC	CASSLASQVGGGGYTF
TRBV3-1	TRBJ1-1	-	-	TGTGCCAGCAGCCCGCCGGGGGTATCGGAAGCTTTCTTT	CASSPPGVSEAFF
TRBV20-1	TRBJ2-1	TRBD2	many	TGCAGTGCTAGAGGACCGACTAGCAAAAAAACCCATGAGCAGTTCTTC	CSARGPTSKKTHEQFF
TRBV6-1	TRBJ1-4	-	-	TGTGCCAGCACACCCTTCCCTGGGGAAAAACTGTTTTTT	CASTPFPGEKLFF
TRBV6-1	TRBJ2-3	-	-	TGTGCCAGCCGTGGATACCTAGGGACAACCTCTAGCACAGATACGCAGTATTTT	CASRGYLGTTSSTDTQYF
TRBV20-1	TRBJ2-1	-	many	TGCAGTGCTAGAGGGACTTACAATGAGCAGTTCTTC	CSARGTYNEQFF
TRBV7-3	TRBJ2-1	-	-	TGTGCCAGCAGCCCTCGTTCGGACTTTTCCTACAATGAGCAGTTCTTC	CASSPRSDFSYNEQFF
TRBV20-1	TRBJ2-7	TRBD2	many	TGCAGTGCTAGAGGCGGGAGTATCTACGAGCAGTACTTC	CSARGGSIYEQYF
TRBV7-3	TRBJ1-2	-	many	TGTGCCAGCAGCTTTGTCCACAGGGACTATGGCTACACCTTC	CASSFVHRDYGYTF
TRBV20-1	TRBJ2-1	TRBD2	few	TGCAGTGCTAGAGAGGTAGCGGGCCGATACAATGAGCAGTTCTTC	CSAREVAGRYNEQFF
TRBV7-9	TRBJ2-1	TRBD2	-	TGTGCCAGCAGCCCCCTAGCGGGAGCCGTCTACAATGAGCAGTTCTTC	CASSPLAGAVYNEQFF
TRBV19	TRBJ1-4	-	-	TGTGCCAGTAGTACCGCTACCGGGACACAACGAGGAGCCGAAAAACTGTTTTTT	CASSTATGTQRGAEKLFF
TRBV27	TRBJ2-3	-	-	TGTGCCAGCAGTGGACGACCGGGACGCCGCACAGATACGCAGTATTTT	CASSGRPGRRTDTQYF
TRBV11-2	TRBJ2-3	TRBD1	many	TGTGCCAGCAGCCTCGGACAGGGGGACACAGATACGCAGTATTTT	CASSLGQGDTDTQYF
TRBV9	TRBJ2-1	TRBD2	few	TGTGCCAGCAGCGTAGACGAGGCGGGAGGGCCGGTTGATGAGCAGTTCTTC	CASSVDEAGGPVDEQFF
TRBV7-2	TRBJ1-4	-	few	TGTGCCAGCAGCTTAGGTTACACGCTCCGAAATGAAAAACTGTTTTTT	CASSLGYTLRNEKLFF
TRBV12-3/TRBV12-4	TRBJ2-3	-	many	TGTGCCAGCGCCCCTGTGAGGGCGGGATATCGCACAGATACGCAGTATTTT	CASAPVRAGYRTDTQYF
TRBV12-3/TRBV12-4	TRBJ2-2	-	many	TGTGCCAGCAGTCTCCCGTTTGGTTTAGTCTCCGGGGAGCTGTTTTTT	CASSLPFGLVSGELFF
TRBV27	TRBJ2-1	-	many	TGTGCCAGCAGTTTCGTAGTAGCGAAGCCTTACAATGAGCAGTTCTTC	CASSFVVAKPYNEQFF
TRBV6-5	TRBJ1-1	-	many	TGTGCCAGCAGTTACTCAACGGGACACGGAGACACTGAAGCTTTCTTT	CASSYSTGHGDTEAFF
TRBV24-1	TRBJ2-3	-	many	TGTGCCACCAGTGATCAAACCCGGGACACCCGCAGTACGCAGTATTTT	CATSDQTRDTRSTQYF
TRBV6-1	TRBJ1-1	-	-	TGTGCCAGCAGGGGGACCGGTCCTACGAACACTGAAGCTTTCTTT	CASRGTGPTNTEAFF
TRBV6-5	TRBJ1-3	-	many	TGTGCCAGCAGTTATCGGGCTGGCTCTGGAAACACCATATATTTT	CASSYRAGSGNTIYF
TRBV11-2	TRBJ2-7	-	few	TGTGCCAGCAGCTTAGAGTCCACCAGAGAGCAGTACTTC	CASSLESTREQYF
TRBV7-2	TRBJ2-7	-	-	TGTGCCAGCAGCTCAGGGTTGGGGGCCGAGCAGTACTTC	CASSSGLGAEQYF
TRBV20-1	TRBJ2-7	-	few	TGCAGTGCTAGGGAGACAGGGAGGTACGAGCAGTACTTC	CSARETGRYEQYF
TRBV5-1	TRBJ1-6	-	few	TGCGCCAGCAGCTTGGACCCCACCGGTAGCTCCTATAATTCACCCCTCCACTTT	CASSLDPTGSSYNSPLHF